Presented here are 8 T cell receptor beta chains from one specimen sequenced in a study of T cell clonality in common variable immunodeficiency. The table came from immunoSEQ multiplex PCR; TCRdb's copy has only in-frame clones and leaves some out. In total the sample includes over 45,000 clones, none of them seen once. Sequenced input: peripheral blood mononuclear cells. These TCRs come from a person aged 18 to 69 in good health.

There are many counts of this clone. The read stops 3 residues short of the end of the CDR3; the missing end is completed from the germline J gene. The chain uses TRBV19 and TRBJ1-2; D is perhaps TRBD1 (6 bases). Germline CDR1 LNHDA, CDR2 SQIVND (reference sequence). The CDR3 covers 15 residues. Trimming took off 4 bases at V and 0 bases at J, with 12 bases between the two ends. The CDR3 is CASSTRQGTNYGYTF. The DNA read from the CDR3 is TGTGCCAGTAGTACCCGTCAGGGGACTAACTATGGC.

In its sample, this clone was seen many times. From the germline J gene comes the end of the CDR3, since the read stops 3 residues before it. The gene calls are TRBV6-2 or TRBV6-3 and TRBJ1-1; D is unresolved. V was clipped by 6 bases and J by 3 bases, with 17 bases between them. The CDR3 is made up of 15 amino acids. From germline, CDR1 is MNHEY and CDR2 SVGEGT. The CDR3 sequence: CASRVISGWDTEAFF. The DNA read from the CDR3 is TGTGCCAGCAGGGTTATTTCCGGGTGGGACACTGAA.

This clone showed up many times. The missing CDR3 end, 3 residues past where the read stops, is filled in from the germline J gene. This chain uses TRBV20-1 with TRBJ2-1, with 12 nucleotides matching TRBD2. The CDR3 contains 14 residues. The germline V gene has CDR1 DFQATT and CDR2 SNEGSKA (reference sequence). V was clipped by 3 bases and J by 6 bases; unmatched bases: 3. The sequenced part of the CDR3 DNA is TGCAGTGCTAGTACTAGCGGGAGGTCCAATGAG. This encodes CSASTSGRSNE. The complete CDR3 reads CSASTSGRSNEQFF.

This clone was observed at least ten times. The read terminates 3 residues before the CDR3 end, so the remaining end is supplied by the germline J gene. The V gene is TRBV7-3, the J gene TRBJ2-1; the match to TRBD2 covers 9 bases. CDR1 and CDR2 from the germline V gene are SGHTA and FQGTGA. CDR3 length: 14 amino acids. V lost 5 bases to trimming and J lost 6 bases; unmatched junction nucleotides: 5. The CDR3 bases that were read are TGTGCCAGCAGCCACGGACTAGCGCGCAATGAG. This codes for CASSHGLARNE. The entire CDR3 reads CASSHGLARNEQFF.

This clone was observed many times. The sequenced fragment ends 3 residues before the CDR3 boundary, so the rest is inferred from the germline J gene. The chain couples TRBV20-1 to TRBJ2-7; TRBD2 matches at 12 bases. Germline CDR1 reads DFQATT; CDR2 reads SNEGSKA (reference sequence). The J segment lost 3 bases and the V segment lost 5 bases, leaving 5 bases of the junction unmatched. The CDR3 runs to 14 residues. CDR3 DNA, as far as it was read: TGCAGTGCTGATCCGGGACTAGCGGGCTACGAG. This encodes CSADPGLAGYE. The full CDR3 is CSADPGLAGYEQYF.

A few counts support this clone. One end of the junction does not line up with germline, which may come from a read error. The CDR3 end falls 3 residues outside the read, so it is completed with the germline J gene. At the DNA level, this CDR3 is encoded by other sequences in the same sample as well. The rearrangement links TRBV6-1 to TRBJ1-3; 8 bases align to TRBD1. The CDR3 spans 16 residues. Per the germline V gene, CDR1 is MNHNS and CDR2 is SASEGT. The DNA read from the CDR3 is TGTGCCAGCAGTGGGACGGGACAGGTGTCTGGAAACACA. Translation gives CASSGTGQVSGNT. The complete CDR3 protein is CASSGTGQVSGNTIYF.

This clone came up many times. Sequence at one end of the junction differs from germline and may be a read error. The CDR3 extends 3 residues past the end of the read, so its final part is completed from the germline J gene. This chain joins TRBV19 and TRBJ2-1; D is possibly TRBD2 (6 bases). The CDR3 has 16 residues. The germline CDR1 and CDR2 sequences are LNHDA and SQIVND (reference sequence). The CDR3 protein is CASRPSGLASSNEQFF. The CDR3 bases that were read are TGTGCCAGTAGACCCTCAGGCCTAGCGTCCTCCAATGAG.

This clone was detected ten times or more. The sequence runs out 3 residues before the end of the CDR3; the remainder is reconstructed from the germline J gene. The J gene is TRBJ2-5, the V gene TRBV20-1, with 9 bases lining up with TRBD2. J lost 1 base, V lost 4 bases, and 1 base had no gene match. CDR1 and CDR2 (germline): DFQATT, SNEGSKA (reference sequence). This CDR3 is 13 amino acids long. CDR3 DNA, as far as it was read: TGCAGTGCTATAGCGGGGGTCCAAGAGACC. Its protein is CSAIAGVQET. The CDR3 in full is CSAIAGVQETQYF.